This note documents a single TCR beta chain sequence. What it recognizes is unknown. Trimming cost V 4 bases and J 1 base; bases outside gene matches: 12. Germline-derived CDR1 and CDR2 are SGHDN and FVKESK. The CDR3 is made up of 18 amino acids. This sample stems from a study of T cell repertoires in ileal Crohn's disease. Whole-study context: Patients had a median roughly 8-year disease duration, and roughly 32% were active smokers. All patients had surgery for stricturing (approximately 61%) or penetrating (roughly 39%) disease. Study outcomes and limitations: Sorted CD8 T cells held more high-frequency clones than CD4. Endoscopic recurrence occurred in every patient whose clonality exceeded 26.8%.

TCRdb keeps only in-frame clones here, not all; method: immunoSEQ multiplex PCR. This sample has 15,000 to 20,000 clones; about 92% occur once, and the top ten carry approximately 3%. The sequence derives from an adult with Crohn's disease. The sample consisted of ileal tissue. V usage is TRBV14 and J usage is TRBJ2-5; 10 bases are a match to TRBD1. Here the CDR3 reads CASSLRGQGTAAQETQYF. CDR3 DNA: TGTGCCAGCAGCCTAAGGGGACAGGGGACCGCCGCCCAAGAGACCCAGTACTTC.